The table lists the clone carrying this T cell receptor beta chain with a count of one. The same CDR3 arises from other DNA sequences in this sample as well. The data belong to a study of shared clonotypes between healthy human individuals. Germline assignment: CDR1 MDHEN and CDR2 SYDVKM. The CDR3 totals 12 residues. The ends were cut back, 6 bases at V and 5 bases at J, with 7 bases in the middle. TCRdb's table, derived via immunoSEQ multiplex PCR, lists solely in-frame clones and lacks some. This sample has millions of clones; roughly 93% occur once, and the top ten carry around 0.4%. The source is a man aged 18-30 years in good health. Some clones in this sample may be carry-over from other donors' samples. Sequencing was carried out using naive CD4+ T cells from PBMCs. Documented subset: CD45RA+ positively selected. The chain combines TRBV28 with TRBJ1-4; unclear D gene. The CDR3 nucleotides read TGTGCCAGCAGCCTAATAAATGAAAAACTGTTTTTT. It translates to CASSLINEKLFF.